A selection of T cell receptor beta chains follows, all from one sample in a study of T cell repertoires in cytomegalovirus infection. Their specific antigens are unknown. TCRdb re-called the reads with MiXCR, one entry per CDR3 protein. This sample has 75,000 to 95,000 distinct CDR3 sequences, with approximately 46% found just once. The specimen was CD8+ T cells from cultured PBMCs, collected from culture after CMV antigen stimulation. The receptors were gathered from a human donor in good health (CMV status not recorded). Some clones in this sample may be carry-over from other donors' samples. Both conserved end residues are part of each CDR3. A D gene is named only where the DNA matches it firmly. Clone size is not always given. Where it is, it says once, few, many or a class for expanded clones.

D: .; J: TRBJ1-5; size: .; V: TRBV27; CDR3: CASSGSGQRYSNQPQHF; DNA: TGTGCCAGCAGCGGTTCAGGGCAGCGGTATAGCAATCAGCCCCAGCATTTT
D: TRBD1; J: TRBJ1-2; size: .; V: TRBV29-1; CDR3: CSVEGAKGQGVSGYTF; DNA: TGCAGCGTTGAGGGGGCCAAGGGACAGGGTGTGAGTGGCTACACATTC
D: .; J: TRBJ1-1; size: .; V: TRBV27; CDR3: CASSTGLSGGLNTEAFF; DNA: TGTGCCAGCAGCACGGGACTCAGCGGGGGGTTGAACACTGAAGCTTTCTTT
D: .; J: TRBJ2-3; size: few; V: TRBV7-8; CDR3: CASSSVRGSTDTQYF; DNA: TGTGCCAGCAGCTCTGTGAGGGGTAGCACAGATACGCAGTATTTT
D: .; J: TRBJ2-7; size: many; V: TRBV7-9; CDR3: CASSPGASYEQYF; DNA: TGTGCCAGCAGCCCCGGGGCCTCCTACGAGCAGTACTTC
D: .; J: TRBJ1-1; size: .; V: TRBV7-8; CDR3: CASSLWGNTEAFF; DNA: TGTGCCAGCAGCTTATGGGGGAACACTGAAGCTTTCTTT
D: .; J: TRBJ1-2; size: .; V: TRBV7-2; CDR3: CASSDGTGANYGYTF; DNA: TGTGCCAGCAGCGACGGGACGGGAGCTAACTATGGCTACACCTTC
D: .; J: TRBJ2-7; size: .; V: TRBV20-1; CDR3: CSARDHDSGYEQYF; DNA: TGCAGTGCTAGAGATCACGACTCGGGATACGAGCAGTACTTC
D: TRBD2; J: TRBJ2-7; size: .; V: TRBV27; CDR3: CASSQLGREAYEQYF; DNA: TGTGCCAGCAGTCAATTAGGACGGGAGGCGTACGAGCAGTACTTC
D: TRBD1; J: TRBJ1-5; size: .; V: TRBV6-1; CDR3: CASSPDRGLGNQPQHF; DNA: TGTGCCAGCAGTCCCGACAGGGGCCTCGGCAATCAGCCCCAGCATTTT
D: TRBD2; J: TRBJ2-1; size: .; V: TRBV12-3/TRBV12-4; CDR3: CASTPGLAGGPSYNEQFF; DNA: TGTGCCAGCACTCCGGGACTAGCGGGGGGGCCCTCCTACAATGAGCAGTTCTTC
D: TRBD1; J: TRBJ1-1; size: few; V: TRBV7-9; CDR3: CASSSGTVLEAFF; DNA: TGTGCCAGCAGCTCCGGGACAGTCCTTGAAGCTTTCTTT
D: TRBD2; J: TRBJ2-7; size: .; V: TRBV19; CDR3: CASRPAGASYEQYF; DNA: TGTGCCAGTAGGCCAGCGGGAGCCTCCTACGAGCAGTACTTC